This record concerns one TCR beta chain sequence. What it binds is not known. These data are taken from a study of CXCR3-negative and CXCR3-positive naive CD8 T cells. Overall study context: The study obtained 140 million or so TRB reads, about 1.5 +/- 0.3 million per library.

A CD45RO-CCR7+CD27+CD95- profile was what naive CD8+ T cells displayed. Findings and caveats of the study: Memory CD8+ T cell repertoires were far less diverse than both naive subsets. When CXCR3-positive naive cells were set against CXCR3-negative naive cells, the former had more hydrophobic TRB CDR3s. Fresh PBMCs served for most assays, and CXCR3 expression fell partially after cryopreservation.

The authors made the TRB cDNA libraries by 5' RACE using UMI labels. From its re-call of the 5' RACE reads, TCRdb lists each CDR3 protein once, without DNA. The sample features some 140,000 distinct CDR3 sequences, with around 0.5% in its top ten. This CDR3 has 16 residues. This rearrangement joins TRBV12-3 or TRBV12-4 to TRBJ2-4; there is no DNA to check the TCRdb D call of TRBD1. Sequenced: naive CXCR3+ CD8+ T cells from blood. Subset noted: CD45RO-CCR7+CD27+CD95- naive CD8+ T cells expressing CXCR3 (TNR3+). The sequence was obtained from a human donor in good health. Some clones in this sample may be carry-over from other donors' samples. The CDR3 sequence: CASTQSAGEAKNIQYF.